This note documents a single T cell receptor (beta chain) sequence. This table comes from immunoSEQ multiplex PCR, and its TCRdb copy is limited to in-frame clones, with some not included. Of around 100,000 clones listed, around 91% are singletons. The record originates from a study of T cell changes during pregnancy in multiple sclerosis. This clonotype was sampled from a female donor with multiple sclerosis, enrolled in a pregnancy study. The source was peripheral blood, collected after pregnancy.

The CDR3 region has the DNA TGTGCCAGTACAGGGATTTCACCCCTCCACTTT. Translation gives CASTGISPLHF. The chain carries TRBV6-4 and TRBJ1-6, with TRBD1 as a possible D gene (6 bases). The CDR3 consists of 11 residues. V lost 9 bases to trimming and J lost 9 bases, with 9 bases between them. CDR1 and CDR2 (germline): MRHNA, SNTAGT.